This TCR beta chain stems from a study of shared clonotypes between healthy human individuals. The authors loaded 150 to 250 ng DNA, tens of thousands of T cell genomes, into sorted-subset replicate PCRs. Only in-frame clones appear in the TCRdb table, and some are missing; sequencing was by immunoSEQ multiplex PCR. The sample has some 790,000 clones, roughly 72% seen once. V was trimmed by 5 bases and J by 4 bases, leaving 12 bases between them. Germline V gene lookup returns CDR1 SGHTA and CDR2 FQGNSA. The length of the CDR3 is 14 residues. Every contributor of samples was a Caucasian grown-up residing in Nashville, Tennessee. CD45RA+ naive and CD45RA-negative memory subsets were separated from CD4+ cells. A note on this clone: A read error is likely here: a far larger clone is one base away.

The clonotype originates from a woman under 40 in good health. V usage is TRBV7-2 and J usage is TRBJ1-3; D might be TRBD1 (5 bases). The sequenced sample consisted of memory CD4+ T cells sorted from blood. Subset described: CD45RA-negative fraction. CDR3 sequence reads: CASSTAGIGNTIYF. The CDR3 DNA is TGTGCCAGCAGCACGGCAGGGATAGGAAACACCATATATTTT.